This entry features one T cell receptor (beta chain) sequence. Using immunoSEQ multiplex PCR, the repertoire was profiled, and TCRdb retains in-frame clones only, with some absent. The sample holds 200,000 to 300,000 clones, approximately 86% seen once. This entry is derived from a study of blood T cell repertoires in COVID-19. Study-wide background: T cells, B-cell-depleted T cells, or PBMCs supplied cDNA or gDNA.

The Seattle patients, enrolled during active infection, were followed longitudinally. The CDR3 is 14 amino acids. Looked up from germline, CDR1 is MGHRA and CDR2 is YSYEKL. After removal of 4 bases from V and 3 bases from J, the junction contained 1 base not matched to a gene. The source is a woman aged 55 to 70 with COVID-19, enrolled during active disease. Sequencing input: peripheral blood. The chain employs TRBV4-1 and TRBJ2-3; 10 nucleotides agree with TRBD2. As DNA, the CDR3 is TGCGCCAGCAGCCTACTAGCGGGAACAGATACGCAGTATTTT. Translating gives CASSLLAGTDTQYF.